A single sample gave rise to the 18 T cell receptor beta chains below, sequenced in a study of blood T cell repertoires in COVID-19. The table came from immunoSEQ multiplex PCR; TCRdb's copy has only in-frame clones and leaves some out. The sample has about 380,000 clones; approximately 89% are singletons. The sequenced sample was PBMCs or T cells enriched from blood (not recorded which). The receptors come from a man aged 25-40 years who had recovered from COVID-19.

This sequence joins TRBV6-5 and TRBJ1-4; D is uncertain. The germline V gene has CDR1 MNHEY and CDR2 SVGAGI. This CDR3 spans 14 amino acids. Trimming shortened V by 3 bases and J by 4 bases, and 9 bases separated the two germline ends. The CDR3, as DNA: TGTGCCAGCAGTTATGGTCTGAGTAATGAAAAACTGTTTTTT. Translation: CASSYGLSNEKLFF.

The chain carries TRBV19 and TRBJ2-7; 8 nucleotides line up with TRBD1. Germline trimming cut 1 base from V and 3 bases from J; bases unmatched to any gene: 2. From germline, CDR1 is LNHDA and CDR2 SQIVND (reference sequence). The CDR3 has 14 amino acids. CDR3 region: CASSIGTGNYEQYF. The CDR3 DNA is TGTGCCAGTAGTATAGGGACAGGGAACTACGAGCAGTACTTC.

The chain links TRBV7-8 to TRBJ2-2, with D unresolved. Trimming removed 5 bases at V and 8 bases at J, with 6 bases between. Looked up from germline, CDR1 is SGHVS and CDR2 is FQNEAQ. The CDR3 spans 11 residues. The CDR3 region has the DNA TGTGCCAGCAGCCCCTCGGGGGAGCTGTTTTTT. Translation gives CASSPSGELFF.

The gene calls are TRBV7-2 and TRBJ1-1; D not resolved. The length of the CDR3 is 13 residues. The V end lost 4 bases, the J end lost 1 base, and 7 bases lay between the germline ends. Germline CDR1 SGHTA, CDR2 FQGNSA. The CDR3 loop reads CASSSRPNTEAFF. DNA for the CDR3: TGTGCCAGCAGCTCCCGTCCGAACACTGAAGCTTTCTTT.

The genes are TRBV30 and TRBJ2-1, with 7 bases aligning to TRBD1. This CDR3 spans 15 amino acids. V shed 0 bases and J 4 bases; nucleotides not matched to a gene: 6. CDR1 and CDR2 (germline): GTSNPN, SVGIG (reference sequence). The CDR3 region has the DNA TGTGCCTGGAGTGTCGGGACAGCATTTTACAATGAGCAGTTCTTC. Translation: CAWSVGTAFYNEQFF.

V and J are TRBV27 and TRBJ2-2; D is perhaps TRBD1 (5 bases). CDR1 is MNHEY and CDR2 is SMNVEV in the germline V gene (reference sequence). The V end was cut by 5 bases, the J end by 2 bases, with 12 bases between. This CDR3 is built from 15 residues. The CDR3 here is CASSKGAPNTGELFF. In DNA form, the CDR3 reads TGTGCCAGCAGTAAAGGGGCTCCCAACACCGGGGAGCTGTTTTTT.

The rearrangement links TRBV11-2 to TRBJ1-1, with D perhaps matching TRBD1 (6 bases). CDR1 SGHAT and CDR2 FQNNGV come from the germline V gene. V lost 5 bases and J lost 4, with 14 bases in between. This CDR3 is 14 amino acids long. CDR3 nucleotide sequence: TGTGCCAGCAGCCACAACAGGGTTGGCACTGAAGCTTTCTTT. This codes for CASSHNRVGTEAFF.

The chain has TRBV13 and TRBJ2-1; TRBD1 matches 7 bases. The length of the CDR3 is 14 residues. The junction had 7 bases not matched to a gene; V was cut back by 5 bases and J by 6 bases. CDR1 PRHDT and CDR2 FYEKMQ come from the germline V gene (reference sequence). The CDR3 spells CASSPQGLLNEQFF. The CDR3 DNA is TGTGCCAGCAGCCCACAGGGGTTACTCAATGAGCAGTTCTTC.

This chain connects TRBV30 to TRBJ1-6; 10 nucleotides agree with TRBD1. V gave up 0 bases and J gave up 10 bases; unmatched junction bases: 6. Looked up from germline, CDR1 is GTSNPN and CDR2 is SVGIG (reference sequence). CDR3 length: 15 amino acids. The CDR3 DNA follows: TGTGCCTGGAGTGTCCCGGGACAGGGGAGGTCACCCCTCCACTTT. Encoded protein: CAWSVPGQGRSPLHF.

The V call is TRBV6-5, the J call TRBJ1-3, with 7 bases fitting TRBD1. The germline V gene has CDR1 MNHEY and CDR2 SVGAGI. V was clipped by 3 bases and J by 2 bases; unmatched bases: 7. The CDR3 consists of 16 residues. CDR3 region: CASSYSQTGAGNTIYF. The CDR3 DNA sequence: TGTGCCAGCAGTTATTCTCAAACAGGGGCTGGAAACACCATATATTTT.

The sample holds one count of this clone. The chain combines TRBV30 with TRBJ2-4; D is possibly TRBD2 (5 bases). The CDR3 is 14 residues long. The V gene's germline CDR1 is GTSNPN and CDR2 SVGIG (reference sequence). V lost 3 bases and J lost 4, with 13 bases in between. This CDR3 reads CAWSQTGIKNIQYF. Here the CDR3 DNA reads TGTGCCTGGAGCCAAACGGGAATTAAAAACATTCAGTACTTC.

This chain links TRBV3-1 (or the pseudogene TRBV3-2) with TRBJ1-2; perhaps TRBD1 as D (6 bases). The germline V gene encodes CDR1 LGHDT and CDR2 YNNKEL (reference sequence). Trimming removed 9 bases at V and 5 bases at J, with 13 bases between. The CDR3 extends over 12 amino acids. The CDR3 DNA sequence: TGTGCCAGTGGGACGGACAGTTATGGCTACACCTTC. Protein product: CASGTDSYGYTF.

CDR3 residues: CASRQGSGSNEQYF. The CDR3 region has the DNA TGTGCCAGCCGACAGGGATCTGGGTCTAACGAGCAGTACTTC. The V gene is TRBV3-1 (or the pseudogene TRBV3-2), the J gene TRBJ2-7, with TRBD1 matching over 7 bases. V was clipped by 8 bases and J by 5 bases; unmatched bases: 12. CDR3 size: 14 residues. Germline CDR1 is LGHDT and CDR2 is YNNKEL (reference sequence).

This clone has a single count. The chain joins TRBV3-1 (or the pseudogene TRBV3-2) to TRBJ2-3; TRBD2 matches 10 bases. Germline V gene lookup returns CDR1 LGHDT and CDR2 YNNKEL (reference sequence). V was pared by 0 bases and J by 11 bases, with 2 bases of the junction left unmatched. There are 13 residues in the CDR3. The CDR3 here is CASSQDLAGVQYF. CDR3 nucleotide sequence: TGTGCCAGCAGCCAAGACCTAGCGGGGGTGCAGTATTTT.

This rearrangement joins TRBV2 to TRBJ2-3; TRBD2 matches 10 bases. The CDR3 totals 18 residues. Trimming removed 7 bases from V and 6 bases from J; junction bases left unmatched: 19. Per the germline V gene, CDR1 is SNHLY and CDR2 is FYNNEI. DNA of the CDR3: TGTGCCAGCACCGGAACAGCGGGGGGGCCCCTCCTCACGGATACGCAGTATTTT. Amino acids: CASTGTAGGPLLTDTQYF.

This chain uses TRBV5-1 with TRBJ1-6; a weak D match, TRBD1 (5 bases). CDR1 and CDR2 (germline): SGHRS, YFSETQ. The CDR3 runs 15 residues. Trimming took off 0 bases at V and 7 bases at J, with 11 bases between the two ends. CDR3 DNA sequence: TGCGCCAGCAGCTTGGAGGGGAATGTAAATTCACCCCTCCACTTT. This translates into CASSLEGNVNSPLHF.

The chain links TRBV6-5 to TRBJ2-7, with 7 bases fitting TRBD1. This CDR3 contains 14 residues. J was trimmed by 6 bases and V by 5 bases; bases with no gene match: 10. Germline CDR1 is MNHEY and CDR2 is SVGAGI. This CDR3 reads CASSPGQAHLEQYF. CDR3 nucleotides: TGTGCCAGCAGTCCTGGACAGGCCCACCTCGAGCAGTACTTC.

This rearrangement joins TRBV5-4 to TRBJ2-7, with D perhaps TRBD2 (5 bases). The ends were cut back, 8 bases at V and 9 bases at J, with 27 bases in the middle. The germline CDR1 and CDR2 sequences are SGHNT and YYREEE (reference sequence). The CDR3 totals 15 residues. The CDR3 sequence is CARGEEEDLRFSQYF. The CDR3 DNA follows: TGTGCCAGGGGAGAAGAAGAGGATCTGCGCTTCTCGCAGTACTTC.